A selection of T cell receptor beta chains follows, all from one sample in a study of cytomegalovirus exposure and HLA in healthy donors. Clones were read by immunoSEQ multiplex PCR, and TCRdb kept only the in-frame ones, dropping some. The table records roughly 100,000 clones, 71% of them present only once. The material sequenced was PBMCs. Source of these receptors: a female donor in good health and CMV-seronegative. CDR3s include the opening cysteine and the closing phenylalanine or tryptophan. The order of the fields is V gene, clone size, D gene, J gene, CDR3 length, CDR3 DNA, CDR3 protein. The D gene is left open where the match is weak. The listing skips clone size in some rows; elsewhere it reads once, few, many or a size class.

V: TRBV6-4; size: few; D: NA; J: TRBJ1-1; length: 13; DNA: TGTGCCAGCAGTGATCGGGGAGGAGCTGAAGCTTTCTTT; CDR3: CASSDRGGAEAFF
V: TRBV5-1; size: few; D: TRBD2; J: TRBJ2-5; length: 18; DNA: TGCGCCAGCAGCTCCTCCCCGACTAGCGGGAACGTCCAAGAGACCCAGTACTTC; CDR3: CASSSSPTSGNVQETQYF
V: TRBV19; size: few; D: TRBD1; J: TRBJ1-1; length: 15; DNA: TGTGCCAGTAGTAATTCAGGGGGCGTGAACACTGAAGCTTTCTTT; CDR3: CASSNSGGVNTEAFF
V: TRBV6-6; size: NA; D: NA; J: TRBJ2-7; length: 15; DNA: TGTGCCAGCAGTTACTGGGCCGGGGAAGGCTACGAGCAGTACTTC; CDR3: CASSYWAGEGYEQYF
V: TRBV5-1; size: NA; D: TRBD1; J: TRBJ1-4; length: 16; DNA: TGCGCCAGCAGCTCCGGACAGGGCCCAACTAATGAAAAACTGTTTTTT; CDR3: CASSSGQGPTNEKLFF
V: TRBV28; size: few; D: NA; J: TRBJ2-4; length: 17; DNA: TGTGCCAGCAGTTTCCGGTGGGGGGTATCGACCAGTCCGGGTCAGTACTTC; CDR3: CASSFRWGVSTSPGQYF
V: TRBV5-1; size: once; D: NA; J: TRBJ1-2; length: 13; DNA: TGCGCCAGCAGCTTGGTGGGGGGAAATGGCTACACCTTC; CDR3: CASSLVGGNGYTF
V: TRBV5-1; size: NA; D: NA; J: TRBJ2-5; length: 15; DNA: TGCGCCAGCAGCTTGAACGCAGGGGATGTGGAGACCCAGTACTTC; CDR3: CASSLNAGDVETQYF
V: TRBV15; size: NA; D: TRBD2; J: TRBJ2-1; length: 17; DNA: TGTGCCACCAGCAGTAATCCGAGCGGGAGCTCCTACAATGAGCAGTTCTTC; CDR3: CATSSNPSGSSYNEQFF
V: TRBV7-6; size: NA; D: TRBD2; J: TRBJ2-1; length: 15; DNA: TGTGCCAGCAGCTTCCTAGCGGGCGTCTACAATGAGCAGTTCTTC; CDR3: CASSFLAGVYNEQFF
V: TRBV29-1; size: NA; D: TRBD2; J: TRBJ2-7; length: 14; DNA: TGCAGCGTTCGACTAGCGGGAGGGCCCTGGGAGCAGTACTTC; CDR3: CSVRLAGGPWEQYF
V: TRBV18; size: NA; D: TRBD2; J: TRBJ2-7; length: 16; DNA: TGTGCCAGCTCACCAGAGACTAGCGGGAGTTCTCGCGAGCAGTACTTC; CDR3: CASSPETSGSSREQYF
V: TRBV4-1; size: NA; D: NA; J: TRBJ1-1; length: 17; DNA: TGCGCCAGCAGCCAAGATCCCGGGGGAAGACTGAACACTGAAGCTTTCTTT; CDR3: CASSQDPGGRLNTEAFF
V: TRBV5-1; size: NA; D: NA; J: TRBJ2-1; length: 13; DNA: TGCGCCAGCAGCTTGGCACAGGCTCGAGAGCAGTTCTTC; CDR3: CASSLAQAREQFF
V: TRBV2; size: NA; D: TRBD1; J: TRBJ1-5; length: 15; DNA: TGTGCCAGCAGTGTCCAGGGGGCGGGGAATCAGCCCCAGCATTTT; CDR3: CASSVQGAGNQPQHF
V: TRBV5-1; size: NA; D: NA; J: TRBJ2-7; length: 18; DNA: TGCGCCAGCAGCTTGGGTCTTAGCGGCCCCGCTAGCGCTTACGAGCAGTACTTC; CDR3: CASSLGLSGPASAYEQYF
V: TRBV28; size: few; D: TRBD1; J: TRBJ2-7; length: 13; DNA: TGTGCCAGCAACCGGGACAGACCCTACGAGCAGTACTTC; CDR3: CASNRDRPYEQYF
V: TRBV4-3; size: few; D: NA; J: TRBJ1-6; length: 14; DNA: TGCGCCAGCAGCCAGGCTGCCGAAGTGACACCCCTCCACTTT; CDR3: CASSQAAEVTPLHF
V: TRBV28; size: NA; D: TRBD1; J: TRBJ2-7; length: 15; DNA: TGTGCCAGCAGTTCGGGGCAGGGGGTGTACAACGAGCAGTACTTC; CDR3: CASSSGQGVYNEQYF
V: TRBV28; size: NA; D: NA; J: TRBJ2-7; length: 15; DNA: TGTGCCAGCAGTACCCCTGCGGGTCTTACCTACGAGCAGTACTTC; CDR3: CASSTPAGLTYEQYF
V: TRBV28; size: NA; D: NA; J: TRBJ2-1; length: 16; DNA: TGTGCCAGCAGTTTAGGGCGGGCTGGTTGGTACAATGAGCAGTTCTTC; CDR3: CASSLGRAGWYNEQFF
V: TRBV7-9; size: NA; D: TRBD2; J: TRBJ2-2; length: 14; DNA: TGTGCCAGCAGCCAGGGACTAGCAGCCGGGGAGCTGTTTTTT; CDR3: CASSQGLAAGELFF
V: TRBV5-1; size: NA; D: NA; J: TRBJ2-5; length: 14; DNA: TGCGCCAGCAGCTTCGGATTAGCAGGGGAGACCCAGTACTTC; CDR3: CASSFGLAGETQYF
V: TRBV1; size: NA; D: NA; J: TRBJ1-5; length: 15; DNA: TGCACCAGCAGCCACGTGGACAGGGCCAATCAGCCCCAGCATTTT; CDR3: CTSSHVDRANQPQHF
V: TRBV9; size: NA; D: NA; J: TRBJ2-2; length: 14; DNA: TGTGCCAGCGCTGACAGTTTAAACACCGGGGAGCTGTTTTTT; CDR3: CASADSLNTGELFF
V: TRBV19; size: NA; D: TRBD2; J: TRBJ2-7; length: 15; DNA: TGTGCCAGTAGTTCCGGACTAGCGGAGGCCTACGAGCAGTACTTC; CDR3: CASSSGLAEAYEQYF
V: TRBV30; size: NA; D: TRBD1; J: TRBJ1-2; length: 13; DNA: TGTGCCTGGAGTACAGGGGGCGCAGATGGCTACACCTTC; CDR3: CAWSTGGADGYTF
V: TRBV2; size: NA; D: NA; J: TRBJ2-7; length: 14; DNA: TGTGCCAGCAGAGAACAGGGTTCATCCTACGAGCAGTACTTC; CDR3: CASREQGSSYEQYF
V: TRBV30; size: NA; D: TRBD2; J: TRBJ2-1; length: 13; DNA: TGTGCCTGTACCTCTAGCGGGAGGGGTGAGCAGTTCTTC; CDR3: CACTSSGRGEQFF
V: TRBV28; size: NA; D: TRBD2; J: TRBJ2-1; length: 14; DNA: TGTGCCAGCCGGGTGCGGGGGAGATTCCTCGAGCAGTTCTTC; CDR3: CASRVRGRFLEQFF
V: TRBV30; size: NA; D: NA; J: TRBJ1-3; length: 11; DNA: TGTGCCTGCTGGTCCCTGGACTCCATATATTTT; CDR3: CACWSLDSIYF
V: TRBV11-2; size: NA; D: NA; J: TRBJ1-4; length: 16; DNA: TGTGCCAGCAGCTTAGATAGTGGTCTGTTTAATGAAAAACTGTTTTTT; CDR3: CASSLDSGLFNEKLFF
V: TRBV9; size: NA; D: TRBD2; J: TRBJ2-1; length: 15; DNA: TGTGCCAGCAGCTACGGGACTAGCGGTCCTGGTGAGCAGTTCTTC; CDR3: CASSYGTSGPGEQFF
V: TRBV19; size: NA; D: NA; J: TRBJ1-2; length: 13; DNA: TGTGCCAGTACAACGGCAGGGGTTGGTGGCTACACCTTC; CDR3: CASTTAGVGGYTF
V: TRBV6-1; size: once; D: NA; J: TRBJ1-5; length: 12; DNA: TGTGCCAGCAGTCTCGGGGGACAGCCCCAGCATTTT; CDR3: CASSLGGQPQHF
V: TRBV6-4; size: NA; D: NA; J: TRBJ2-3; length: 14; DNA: TGTGCCAGCAGTGACTCAGCCGACACAGATACGCAGTATTTT; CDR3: CASSDSADTDTQYF
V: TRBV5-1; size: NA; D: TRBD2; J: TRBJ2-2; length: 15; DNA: TGCGCCAGCAGCACCAGCGGGGCGGGGACCGGGGAGCTGTTTTTT; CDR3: CASSTSGAGTGELFF
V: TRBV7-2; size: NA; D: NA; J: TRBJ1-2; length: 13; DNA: TGTACCAGCAGCTTAGATCCTGACTATGGCTACACCTTC; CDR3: CTSSLDPDYGYTF
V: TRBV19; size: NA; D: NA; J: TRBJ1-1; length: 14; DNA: TGTGCCAGTATGGTTGGCAGGGTGAACACTGAAGCTTTCTTT; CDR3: CASMVGRVNTEAFF
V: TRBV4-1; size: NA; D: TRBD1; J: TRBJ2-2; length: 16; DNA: TGCGCCAGCAGCCTCGGGACAGGGATGTACACCGGGGAGCTGTTTTTT; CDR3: CASSLGTGMYTGELFF
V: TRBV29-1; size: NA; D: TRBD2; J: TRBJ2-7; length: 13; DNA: TGCAGCGGAACCCTAGCGGGATCGAACGAGCAGTACTTC; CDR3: CSGTLAGSNEQYF
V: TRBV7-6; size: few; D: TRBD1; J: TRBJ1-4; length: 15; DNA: TGTGCCAGCAGCGGCAGACAGGGGGCCGGAGAAAAACTGTTTTTT; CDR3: CASSGRQGAGEKLFF